The 28 T cell receptor beta chains below come from one sample, sequenced in a study of blood T cell repertoires in COVID-19. Profiling relied on immunoSEQ multiplex PCR, and the TCRdb table lists in-frame clones only, not all of them. This table holds fewer than 200,000 clones, roughly 89% found once. Material for sequencing was peripheral blood. Source of these receptors: a woman aged 65 to 85 with COVID-19, enrolled during active disease.

The V gene is TRBV5-4, the J gene TRBJ2-7; no clear D gene. Deletions cut 5 bases from V and 2 bases from J, with 14 bases between. In germline, CDR1 is SGHNT, CDR2 YYREEE (reference sequence). The CDR3 totals 14 residues. CDR3 amino acids: CASRSEVLTYEQYF. As DNA, the CDR3 is TGTGCCAGCAGATCTGAAGTACTTACCTACGAGCAGTACTTC.

V usage is TRBV19 and J usage is TRBJ1-5, with TRBD1 identical over 7 bases. V was clipped by 5 bases and J by 7 bases; unmatched bases: 14. In germline, CDR1 is LNHDA, CDR2 SQIVND (reference sequence). The CDR3 consists of 16 residues. DNA for the CDR3: TGTGCCAGTAGTTTCAAAGGCGTTGAGGGGGCCCAGCCCCAGCATTTT. Amino acid sequence: CASSFKGVEGAQPQHF.

The chain has TRBV3-1 (or the pseudogene TRBV3-2) and TRBJ1-1; D unclear. The CDR3 runs 14 residues. V lost 5 bases and J 4 bases, leaving 14 bases between the germline ends. Germline V gene sequence: CDR1 LGHDT, CDR2 YNNKEL (reference sequence). The CDR3 here is CASSSPGEGTEAFF. The CDR3 nucleotides read TGTGCCAGCAGCTCTCCCGGGGAGGGCACTGAAGCTTTCTTT.

The table lists this clone with a few counts. The chain has TRBV10-3 and TRBJ1-5; 8 bases line up with TRBD1. Trimming took 10 bases from V and 5 from J; bases not matched to a gene: 10. The CDR3 is 14 amino acids. Germline assignment: CDR1 ENHRY and CDR2 SYGVKD. The CDR3 DNA follows: TGTGCCACCCAAAGACAGGGGCGAGATCAGCCCCAGCATTTT. Residues: CATQRQGRDQPQHF.

CDR3 in DNA: TGTGCCAGCAGATCTAGCGGGAGTCCCTCCTACGAGCAGTACTTC. Amino acid sequence: CASRSSGSPSYEQYF. V usage is TRBV5-8 and J usage is TRBJ2-7; TRBD2 agrees at 10 bases. This CDR3 has 15 amino acids. The V gene's germline CDR1 is SGHTS and CDR2 YDEGEE. V lost 5 bases to trimming and J lost 0 bases; unmatched junction nucleotides: 5.

This rearrangement joins TRBV5-5 to TRBJ2-1; D possibly corresponds to TRBD2 (8 bases). This CDR3 is built from 16 residues. V was clipped by 0 bases and J by 8 bases, with 18 bases between them. Per germline, CDR1 SGHKS and CDR2 YYEKEE (reference sequence). The CDR3 DNA is TGTGCCAGCAGCTTGGCCTTGGCGGGAGGACAGGATGAGCAGTTCTTC. Encoded protein: CASSLALAGGQDEQFF.

The rearrangement links TRBV3-1 (or the pseudogene TRBV3-2) to TRBJ1-2; D is possibly TRBD1 (5 bases). V shed 5 bases and J shed 2 bases, with 9 bases lying between them. The CDR3 has 13 amino acids. CDR1 is LGHDT and CDR2 is YNNKEL in the germline V gene (reference sequence). CDR3 amino acids: CASSSDRNYGYTF. Here the CDR3 DNA reads TGTGCCAGCAGCTCCGACAGAAACTATGGCTACACCTTC.

This chain uses TRBV19 with TRBJ2-2, with D tentatively TRBD2 (5 bases). Germline V gene data show CDR1 as LNHDA and CDR2 as SQIVND (reference sequence). The V end was cut by 3 bases, the J end by 4 bases, with 18 bases between. The CDR3 consists of 17 residues. CDR3 region: CASSIPTPTSSTGELFF. The DNA of the CDR3 is TGTGCCAGTAGTATTCCCACCCCTACTAGTTCCACCGGGGAGCTGTTTTTT.

The chain has TRBV5-5 and TRBJ2-1, with 11 bases lining up with TRBD2. The CDR3 spans 15 residues. Germline V gene sequence: CDR1 SGHKS, CDR2 YYEKEE (reference sequence). Trimming removed 4 bases from V and 4 bases from J; junction bases left unmatched: 4. CDR3 region: CASSPTSGGYNEQFF. CDR3 in DNA: TGTGCCAGCAGCCCCACTAGCGGGGGTTACAATGAGCAGTTCTTC.

This clone was detected once. The genes are TRBV11-2 and TRBJ2-7; 11 bases fit TRBD2. With V trimmed by 5 bases and J by 10 bases, 7 bases remained unmatched. This CDR3 has 13 amino acids. Looked up from germline, CDR1 is SGHAT and CDR2 is FQNNGV. The CDR3 DNA follows: TGTGCCAGCAGCCCAGGGACTAGCGGACAACAGTACTTC. This translates into CASSPGTSGQQYF.

Comments on this clone: Within the sample, other DNA sequences also encode this same CDR3. The rearrangement links TRBV30 to TRBJ1-5; D possibly corresponds to TRBD1 (5 bases). The V end was cut by 1 base, the J end by 2 bases, with 6 bases between. This CDR3 has 13 residues. CDR1 GTSNPN and CDR2 SVGIG come from the germline V gene (reference sequence). The CDR3 spells CAWSEGGNQPQHF. In nucleotides, the CDR3 is TGTGCCTGGAGTGAAGGGGGCAATCAGCCCCAGCATTTT.

The J gene is TRBJ2-7, the V gene TRBV4-1; 7 nucleotides agree with TRBD2. The V segment lost 0 bases and the J segment 3 bases; nucleotides outside the gene matches: 5. CDR3 length equals 15 residues. Germline lookup yields CDR1 MGHRA and CDR2 YSYEKL. In nucleotides, the CDR3 is TGCGCCAGCAGCCAAGATGTAGCGGGCCTCTACGAGCAGTACTTC. This encodes CASSQDVAGLYEQYF.

This clone was observed a single time. The J gene is TRBJ2-7, the V gene TRBV6-5, with D possibly being TRBD1 (5 bases). Trimming stripped 2 bases from V and 0 bases from J, with 11 bases between. This CDR3 has 15 amino acids. The germline V gene encodes CDR1 MNHEY and CDR2 SVGAGI. The CDR3 loop reads CASSYGAQVSYEQYF. The CDR3 DNA sequence: TGTGCCAGCAGTTACGGTGCACAGGTCTCCTACGAGCAGTACTTC.

V is TRBV28 and J is TRBJ2-3; weak D call: TRBD2 (5 bases). Trimming removed 5 bases from V and 4 bases from J, with 13 bases in between. The germline CDR1 and CDR2 sequences are MDHEN and SYDVKM. The CDR3 is 14 residues long. The DNA of the CDR3 is TGTGCCAGCAGTCCAGGAGGTCCCCCAGATACGCAGTATTTT. Its translation is CASSPGGPPDTQYF.

The chain carries TRBV28 and TRBJ1-5, with 7 bases fitting TRBD1. The CDR3 has 14 amino acids. V lost 10 bases to trimming and J lost 6 bases; unmatched junction nucleotides: 12. In germline, CDR1 is MDHEN, CDR2 SYDVKM. This chain's CDR3 is CATRGTGEGQPQHF. The CDR3 DNA reads as TGTGCCACCAGGGGTACAGGGGAAGGTCAGCCCCAGCATTTT. Based on the CDR3 plus reference TRBV28 and TRBJ1-5, the full variable domain is DVKVTQSSRYLVKRTGEKVFLECVQDMDHENMFWYRQDPGLGLRLIYFSYDVKMKEKGDIPEGYSVSREKKERFSLILESASTNQTSMYLCATRGTGEGQPQHFGDGTRLSIL.

The chain is built from TRBV10-3 and TRBJ1-5; a weak D match, TRBD1 (6 bases). This CDR3 spans 13 amino acids. The germline gives CDR1 ENHRY, CDR2 SYGVKD. Between the trimmed V and J ends, which lost 4 bases and 6 bases, there was a span of 10 bases. The CDR3 sequence is CAISGQASQPQHF. In DNA form, the CDR3 reads TGTGCCATCAGTGGACAGGCAAGTCAGCCCCAGCATTTT.

This chain joins TRBV7-6 and TRBJ1-2; TRBD1 matches at 8 bases. The CDR3 sequence is 17 residues long. J was trimmed by 1 base and V by 0 bases; bases with no gene match: 7. Germline CDR1 and CDR2: SGHVS and FNYEAQ. In DNA form, the CDR3 reads TGTGCCAGCAGCTTAGCGAATGGACAGGGTTTTAACTATGGCTACACCTTC. Translated, it gives CASSLANGQGFNYGYTF.

The genes are TRBV2 and TRBJ1-6; perhaps TRBD1 as D (6 bases). V lost 6 bases and J lost 0, with 12 bases in between. The germline CDR1 and CDR2 sequences are SNHLY and FYNNEI. This CDR3 is built from 16 residues. This CDR3 reads CASRDSRSSYNSPLHF. CDR3 DNA sequence: TGTGCCAGCAGGGACAGTAGGAGCTCCTATAATTCACCCCTCCACTTT.

The CDR3 loop reads CASSGTANQPQHF. In nucleotides, the CDR3 is TGTGCCAGCAGTGGGACAGCCAATCAGCCCCAGCATTTT. The chain employs TRBV6-6 and TRBJ1-5; TRBD1 agrees at 7 bases. V was clipped by 5 bases and J by 3 bases; unmatched bases: 1. There are 13 residues in the CDR3. The germline V gene encodes CDR1 MNHNY and CDR2 SVGAGI (reference sequence).

The rearrangement uses TRBV28 and TRBJ2-6; a possible D gene is TRBD2 (5 bases). Germline values: CDR1 MDHEN, CDR2 SYDVKM. V lost 3 bases and J lost 1, with 7 bases in between. CDR3 size: 15 residues. The CDR3 here is CASSFPGSGANVLTF. For the CDR3, the DNA is TGTGCCAGCAGTTTTCCGGGGTCTGGGGCCAACGTCCTGACTTTC.

The chain recombines TRBV18 with TRBJ1-6, with D unclear. The CDR3 runs to 15 residues. Germline V CDR1 and CDR2: KGHSH, LQKENI. V was pared by 2 bases and J by 0 bases, with 5 bases between. The CDR3 sequence is CASSPVSSYNSPLHF. CDR3 bases: TGTGCCAGCTCACCAGTGAGCTCCTATAATTCACCCCTCCACTTT.

The chain recombines TRBV3-1 (or the pseudogene TRBV3-2) with TRBJ1-6, with D perhaps matching TRBD1 (6 bases). Trimming left V 3 bases short and J 5 bases short, with 8 bases between. The CDR3 sequence is 14 residues long. CDR1 is LGHDT, CDR2 YNNKEL, per germline (reference sequence). CDR3 bases: TGTGCCAGCAGCCAGTACAGGGATAATTCACCCCTCCACTTT. It codes for CASSQYRDNSPLHF.

This clone appeared once. The J gene is TRBJ1-2, the V gene TRBV5-1; D is undetermined. Per germline, CDR1 SGHRS and CDR2 YFSETQ. The V end lost 0 bases, the J end lost 5 bases, and 11 bases lay between the germline ends. CDR3 length: 14 amino acids. The CDR3 bases are TGCGCCAGCAGCTTGGGGAGGGAATCGTATGGCTACACCTTC. The encoded protein is CASSLGRESYGYTF.

The CDR3 DNA sequence: TGTGCCAGCAGTTACTGGCAGGGGGACGAGCAGTACTTC. Residues: CASSYWQGDEQYF. The chain recombines TRBV12-3 or TRBV12-4 with TRBJ2-7; 7 bases fit TRBD1. The J segment lost 5 bases and the V segment lost 4 bases, leaving 5 bases of the junction unmatched. The CDR3 totals 13 residues.

This clone was recorded once. The V gene is TRBV29-1, the J gene TRBJ1-1; D unclear. The CDR3 has 12 amino acids. The V gene's germline CDR1 is SQVTM and CDR2 ANQGSEA. Deletions cut 3 bases from V and 0 bases from J, with 5 bases between. DNA for the CDR3: TGCAGCGTTGATAGTATGAACACTGAAGCTTTCTTT. Translated: CSVDSMNTEAFF. The complete variable domain, with remaining parts taken from reference TRBV29-1 and TRBJ1-1, reads SAVISQKPSRDICQRGTSLTIQCQVDSQVTMMFWYRQQPGQSLTLIATANQGSEATYESGFVIDKFPISRPNLTFSTLTVSNMSPEDSSIYLCSVDSMNTEAFFGQGTRLTVV.

The V and J genes are TRBV6-5 and TRBJ1-1; 7 nucleotides agree with TRBD1. The V segment lost 6 bases and the J segment 4 bases; nucleotides outside the gene matches: 8. The germline CDR1 and CDR2 sequences are MNHEY and SVGAGI. The CDR3 length is 14 residues. This chain's CDR3 is CASSQGTAGTEAFF. CDR3 in DNA: TGTGCCAGCAGCCAAGGGACAGCCGGCACTGAAGCTTTCTTT.

The chain links TRBV6-2 or TRBV6-3 to TRBJ1-2; D is unresolved. CDR1 MNHEY and CDR2 SVGEGT come from the germline V gene. The CDR3 length is 13 residues. V was shortened by 6 bases and J by 4 bases, with 12 bases between the two germline ends. The CDR3, as DNA: TGTGCCAGCAGCAGAGCGGGGTTCTATGGCTACACCTTC. Translated: CASSRAGFYGYTF.

V usage is TRBV29-1 and J usage is TRBJ2-1; 11 positions match TRBD2. The CDR3 loop spans 14 amino acids. V shed 8 bases and J 4 bases; nucleotides not matched to a gene: 7. Germline V gene sequence: CDR1 SQVTM, CDR2 ANQGSEA. The CDR3 nucleotides read TGCAGCTTTCACGGGACTAGCGGATACAATGAGCAGTTCTTC. This translates into CSFHGTSGYNEQFF.